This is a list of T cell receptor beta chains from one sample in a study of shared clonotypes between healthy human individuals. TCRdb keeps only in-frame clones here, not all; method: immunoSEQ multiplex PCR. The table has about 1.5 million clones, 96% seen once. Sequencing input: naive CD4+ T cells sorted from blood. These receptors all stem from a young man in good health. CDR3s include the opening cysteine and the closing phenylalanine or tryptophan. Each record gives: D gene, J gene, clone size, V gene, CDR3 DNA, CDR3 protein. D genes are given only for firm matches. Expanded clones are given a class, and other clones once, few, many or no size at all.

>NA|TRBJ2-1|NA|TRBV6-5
TGTGCCAGCAGTTACTCGAGTGGGAGCTCCTACAATGAGCAGTTCTTC
CASSYSSGSSYNEQFF
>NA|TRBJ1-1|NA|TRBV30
TGTGCCTGGAGTCCCTCCCGGGGCAGGGTTGGCACTGAAGCTTTCTTT
CAWSPSRGRVGTEAFF
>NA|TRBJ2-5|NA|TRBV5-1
TGCGCCAGCAGCTTAGGGGGTCCCGAGACCCAGTACTTC
CASSLGGPETQYF
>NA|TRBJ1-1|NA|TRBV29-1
TGCAGCGTTGCCCCCAGAGGGCTCAGGAGTTTTACTGAAGCTTTCTTT
CSVAPRGLRSFTEAFF
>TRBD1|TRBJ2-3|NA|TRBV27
TGTGCCAGCAGTGTCGGGACAGCCACAGATACGCAGTATTTT
CASSVGTATDTQYF
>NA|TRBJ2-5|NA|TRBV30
TGTGCCTGGAGTTCGGCTAGCAGCCAAGAGACCCAGTACTTC
CAWSSASSQETQYF
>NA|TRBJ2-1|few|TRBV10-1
TGCGCCAGCAGCTCTGACTCCTACAATGAGCAGTTCTTC
CASSSDSYNEQFF
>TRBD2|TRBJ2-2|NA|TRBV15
TGTGCCACCAGCAGAGATTGGCGGGAGGCGAACACCGGGGAGCTGTTTTTT
CATSRDWREANTGELFF
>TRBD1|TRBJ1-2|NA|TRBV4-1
TGCGCCAGCAGCCAAGTTGCCGGACAGGACTCGCGATGGACCTTC
CASSQVAGQDSRWTF
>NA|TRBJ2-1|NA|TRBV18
TGTGCCAGCTCACTTGGTCGGTTGAATGAGCAGTTCTTC
CASSLGRLNEQFF
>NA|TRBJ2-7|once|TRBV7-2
TGTGCCAGCAGCTTAAGGTACTCCTACGAGCAGTACTTC
CASSLRYSYEQYF
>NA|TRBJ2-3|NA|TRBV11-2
TGTGCCAGCAGCTTAGGACGCCAGTCCACAGATACGCAGTATTTT
CASSLGRQSTDTQYF
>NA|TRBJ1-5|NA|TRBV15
TGTGCCACCAGCGCAGTTAGCAATCAGCCCCAGCATTTT
CATSAVSNQPQHF
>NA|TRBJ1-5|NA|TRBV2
TGTGCCAGCAGAGACTCGACAGTTCCAGGGCCCCAGCATTTT
CASRDSTVPGPQHF
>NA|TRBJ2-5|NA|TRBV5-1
TGCGCCAGCAGCGAACAAGAGACCCAGTACTTC
CASSEQETQYF
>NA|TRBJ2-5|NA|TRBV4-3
TGCGCCAGCAGCCAAGATTATCAGGTGGGAGAGACCCAGTACTTC
CASSQDYQVGETQYF
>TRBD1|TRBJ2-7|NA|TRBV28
TGTGCCAGCAGTTTATCGGGACAGGGGGCAGGCGAGCAGTACTTC
CASSLSGQGAGEQYF
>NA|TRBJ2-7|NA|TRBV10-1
TGCGCCAGCAGTGAGTCGATAAGGGAACGGTACGAGCAGTACTTC
CASSESIRERYEQYF
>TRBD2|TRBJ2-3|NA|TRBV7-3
TGTGCCAGCAGCTTAATCGCACGGACTAGCGGGAGCACAGATACGCAGTATTTT
CASSLIARTSGSTDTQYF
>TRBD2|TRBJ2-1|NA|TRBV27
TGTGCCAGCAGACTAGCGGGAGGGGCAAATGAGCAGTTCTTC
CASRLAGGANEQFF
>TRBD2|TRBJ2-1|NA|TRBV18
TGTGCCAGCTCACCCAGGACTAGCGGTGAACCACAAGACAATGAGCAGTTCTTC
CASSPRTSGEPQDNEQFF
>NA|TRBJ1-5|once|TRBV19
TGTGCCAGTAGTTCGACCGGGATCGTAATCGGACCCCAGCATTTT
CASSSTGIVIGPQHF
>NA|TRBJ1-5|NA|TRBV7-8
TGTGCCAGCAGCTCAGTGGGAAGGGTCCTAAGTAATCAGCCCCAGCATTTT
CASSSVGRVLSNQPQHF
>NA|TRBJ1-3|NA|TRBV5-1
TGCGCCAGCAGCTTGGCCCCCGGACAGACTGGAAACACCATATATTTT
CASSLAPGQTGNTIYF
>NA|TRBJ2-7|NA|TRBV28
TGTGCCAGCAGTTTCGGCATCAGGGGCTACAACGAGCAGTACTTC
CASSFGIRGYNEQYF
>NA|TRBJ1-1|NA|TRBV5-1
TGCGCCAGCAGCTTGAAACAGCTCACTGAAGCTTTCTTT
CASSLKQLTEAFF
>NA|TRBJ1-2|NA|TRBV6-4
TGTGCCAGCAGTGCGTCCCGGGACCACTATGGCTACACCTTC
CASSASRDHYGYTF
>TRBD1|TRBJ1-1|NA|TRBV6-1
TGTGCCAGCAGATATGGAGGGGGCGAGACTGAAGCTTTCTTT
CASRYGGGETEAFF
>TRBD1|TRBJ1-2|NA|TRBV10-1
TGCGCCAGCAACCGGACAGGGAAATTTGGCTACACCTTC
CASNRTGKFGYTF
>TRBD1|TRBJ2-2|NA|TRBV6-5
TGTGCCAGCACCGCGACAGGGGGCTCGGCCGGGGAGCTGTTTTTT
CASTATGGSAGELFF
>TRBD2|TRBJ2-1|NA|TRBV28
TGTGCCAGCCTACTAGCGGGATTTGGTAATGAGCAGTTCTTC
CASLLAGFGNEQFF
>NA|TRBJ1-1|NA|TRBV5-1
TGCGCCAGCAGCTTGGTGTCTGGAGGGACTGAAGCTTTCTTT
CASSLVSGGTEAFF
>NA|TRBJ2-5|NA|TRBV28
TGTGCCAGCACCCTAACGGGACTGGAGGAGACCCAGTACTTC
CASTLTGLEETQYF
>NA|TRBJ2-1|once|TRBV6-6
TGTGCCAGCAGTGGCCTAGTGCCAGGAAGGAATGAGCAGTTCTTC
CASSGLVPGRNEQFF
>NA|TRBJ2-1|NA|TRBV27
TGTGCCAGCAGGCGGGACTCCTACAATGAGCAGTTCTTC
CASRRDSYNEQFF
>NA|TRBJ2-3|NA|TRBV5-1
TGCGCCAGCAGCATGGTAGGGGGATGGACAGATACGCAGTATTTT
CASSMVGGWTDTQYF
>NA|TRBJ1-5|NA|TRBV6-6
TGTGCCAGCAGTTACATGGGGTCTGTGAGCAATCAGCCCCAGCATTTT
CASSYMGSVSNQPQHF
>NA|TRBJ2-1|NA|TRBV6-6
TGTGCCAGCAGTTACGACAGAACAGACTTCTTC
CASSYDRTDFF
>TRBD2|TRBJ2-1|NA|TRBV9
TGTGCCAGCAGCCTCCGCCTCGCTAGCGGGACTAATGAGCAGTTCTTC
CASSLRLASGTNEQFF